Below, one T cell receptor (beta chain) is given with its context. Antigen specificity is unknown. This sample stems from a study of T cell responses to AZD1222 COVID-19 vaccine. Overall study results and limits: The donor group comprised mostly white British people and more females; the analysis possibly underestimated clonal diversity. The CD4 TCRs associated with vaccination extended across spike and predominated at 160-218 and 743-854. Seropositivity was recorded at baseline in only a handful of AZD1222 recipients.

The assay was immunoSEQ multiplex PCR, and TCRdb's table has in-frame clones only and misses some. Of roughly 40,000 clones listed, around 89% were seen once; the top ten hold just under 25%. This clonotype was sampled from an adult who received the AZD1222 COVID-19 vaccine. Sequenced material: peripheral blood, taken 28 days after the second AZD1222 dose.

DNA for the CDR3: TGTGCCTGGGGAGGACTAGCGGGAGCAGTGTCCTACAATGAGCAGTTCTTC. This codes for CAWGGLAGAVSYNEQFF. The genes are TRBV30 and TRBJ2-1; TRBD2 agrees at 13 bases. The CDR3 spans 17 residues. Germline CDR1 reads GTSNPN; CDR2 reads SVGIG (reference sequence). Losses at the gene ends were 5 bases for V and 1 base for J; bases not matched to a gene: 8. The whole variable domain, remainder taken from reference TRBV30 and TRBJ2-1, is SQTIHQWPATLVQPVGSPLSLECTVEGTSNPNLYWYRQAAGRGLQLLFYSVGIGQISSEVPQNLSASRPQDRQFILSSKKLLLSDSGFYLCAWGGLAGAVSYNEQFFGPGTRLTVL.